This paragraph reports one TCR beta chain. CDR1 SGDLS and CDR2 YYNGEE come from the germline V gene. The ends lost 3 bases at V and 0 bases at J; junction bases unmatched: 3. The CDR3 totals 15 residues. Sequencing was performed with immunoSEQ multiplex PCR; in TCRdb, only in-frame clones are kept and a portion is missing. The repertoire holds about 46,000 clones, with around 85% as singletons. This specimen belongs to a study of PD-L1 blockade in urothelial cancer. Noted time point: peripheral blood 6 weeks after treatment start. The chain is built from TRBV9 and TRBJ2-1, with TRBD2 matching 7 bases. The TCR was taken from a man between 50 and 59 years old with urothelial cancer. The sequenced sample was PBMCs, obtained around atezolizumab (anti-PD-L1) treatment. CDR3 amino acids: CASSGRGISYNEQFF. For the CDR3, the DNA is TGTGCCAGCAGCGGGCGGGGGATCTCCTACAATGAGCAGTTCTTC.